Following are 26 T cell receptor beta chains from one sample sequenced in a study of blood T cell repertoires in COVID-19. Sequencing was performed with immunoSEQ multiplex PCR; in TCRdb, only in-frame clones are kept and a portion is missing. The sample consists of fewer than 60,000 clones, about four fifths of them appearing once. The sample consisted of peripheral blood. These receptors all stem from a man in his 70s with active COVID-19.

The chain joins TRBV7-3 to TRBJ1-1, with 8 bases fitting TRBD1. With 5 bases clipped from V and 4 bases from J, the junction kept 3 bases outside the gene matches. Looked up from germline, CDR1 is SGHTA and CDR2 is FQGTGA. The CDR3 spans 13 residues. CDR3 protein: CASSRQGSTEAFF. The CDR3 region has the DNA TGTGCCAGCAGCCGACAGGGGAGCACTGAAGCTTTCTTT.

The rearrangement links TRBV4-3 to TRBJ1-5, with D possibly TRBD1 on 6 matching bases. The CDR3 runs to 14 residues. V shed 4 bases and J shed 2 bases, with 9 bases lying between them. Looked up from germline, CDR1 is LGHNA and CDR2 is YSLEER. CDR3 protein: CASSRTVGNQPQHF. CDR3 DNA sequence: TGCGCCAGCAGCCGGACAGTGGGCAATCAGCCCCAGCATTTT.

In DNA form, the CDR3 reads TGTGCCAGCATTACCGGGACAGGGGGGACCGGGGAGCTGTTTTTT. Amino acid sequence: CASITGTGGTGELFF. V usage is TRBV28 and J usage is TRBJ2-2, with 11 bases that match TRBD1. This CDR3 has 15 amino acids. Germline-derived CDR1 and CDR2 are MDHEN and SYDVKM. Trimming at V came to 7 bases and at J to 5 bases, leaving 6 bases not matched to a gene.

This CDR3 is CASRPPGQLYGYTF. CDR3 nucleotide sequence: TGTGCCAGCAGACCCCCGGGACAGCTATATGGCTACACCTTC. J is TRBJ1-2 and V is TRBV6-6, with 7 bases identical to TRBD1. Germline CDR1 reads MNHNY; CDR2 reads SVGAGI (reference sequence). J was trimmed by 5 bases and V by 6 bases; bases with no gene match: 9. This CDR3 has 14 residues.

This clone came up once. V usage is TRBV30 and J usage is TRBJ2-1; TRBD1 might be the D (5 bases). Germline CDR1 and CDR2: GTSNPN and SVGIG (reference sequence). CDR3 length: 12 amino acids. V lost 3 bases and J lost 6, with 9 bases in between. The CDR3 protein is CAWRGRGNEQFF. As DNA, the CDR3 is TGTGCCTGGAGGGGGCGAGGCAATGAGCAGTTCTTC.

The V and J genes are TRBV7-9 and TRBJ2-6; 7 positions match TRBD1. Germline V gives CDR1 SEHNR, CDR2 FQNEAQ (reference sequence). V lost 8 bases, J lost 5 bases, and 12 bases stayed unmatched. This CDR3 region has 16 residues. The CDR3 loop is CASGDSPLLRANVLTF. In nucleotides, the CDR3 is TGTGCCAGCGGGGACAGCCCCCTTTTGCGGGCCAACGTCCTGACTTTC. Filled out from reference TRBV7-9 and TRBJ2-6, the complete variable domain reads DTGVSQNPRHKITKRGQNVTFRCDPISEHNRLYWYRQTLGQGPEFLTYFQNEAQLEKSRLLSDRFSAERPKGSFSTLEIQRTEQGDSAMYLCASGDSPLLRANVLTFGAGSRLTVL.

The chain joins TRBV19 to TRBJ2-2; TRBD1 matches 7 bases. After removal of 5 bases from V and 3 bases from J, the junction contained 9 bases not matched to a gene. The CDR3 contains 16 residues. The germline V gene encodes CDR1 LNHDA and CDR2 SQIVND (reference sequence). The CDR3 loop is CASSFLTGTDTGELFF. The CDR3, as DNA: TGTGCCAGTAGTTTCTTGACAGGGACCGACACCGGGGAGCTGTTTTTT.

This chain connects TRBV4-1 to TRBJ2-5, with a weak D call TRBD2 (6 bases). The CDR3 loop spans 16 amino acids. Per germline, CDR1 MGHRA and CDR2 YSYEKL. The V end was cut by 2 bases, the J end by 5 bases, with 18 bases between. The chain's CDR3 is CASSQTGTFAVETQYF. The CDR3 DNA reads as TGCGCCAGCAGCCAAACCGGGACTTTCGCCGTGGAGACCCAGTACTTC.

This chain links TRBV9 with TRBJ1-4; D is unclear. V was trimmed by 7 bases and J by 4 bases, leaving 11 bases between them. The length of the CDR3 is 13 residues. Germline CDR1 reads SGDLS; CDR2 reads YYNGEE. CDR3 nucleotide sequence: TGTGCCAGCCAGGCAGAGATTAATGAAAAACTGTTTTTT. Translated, it gives CASQAEINEKLFF.

This clone was detected a few times. The genes are TRBV19 and TRBJ1-1, with D unclear. V was clipped by 7 bases and J by 10 bases, with 13 bases between them. Germline CDR1 reads LNHDA; CDR2 reads SQIVND (reference sequence). The CDR3 extends over 11 amino acids. The DNA of the CDR3 is TGTGCCAGTACATGGGAGCGAAGAGCTTTCTTT. Translated, it gives CASTWERRAFF. Filled out from reference TRBV19 and TRBJ1-1, the complete variable domain reads DGGITQSPKYLFRKEGQNVTLSCEQNLNHDAMYWYRQDPGQGLRLIYYSQIVNDFQKGDIAEGYSVSREKKESFPLTVTSAQKNPTAFYLCASTWERRAFFGQGTRLTVV.

The J gene is TRBJ1-5, the V gene TRBV6-2 or TRBV6-3; D call uncertain. This CDR3 region has 14 residues. V shed 4 bases and J shed 0 bases, with 7 bases lying between them. Germline V gene sequence: CDR1 MNHEY, CDR2 SVGEGT. The CDR3 loop reads CASSFPGSNQPQHF. The CDR3 region has the DNA TGTGCCAGCAGTTTCCCAGGTAGCAATCAGCCCCAGCATTTT.

The rearrangement joins TRBV5-1 to TRBJ2-1; D is perhaps TRBD1 (7 bases). The germline CDR1 and CDR2 sequences are SGHRS and YFSETQ. Between the trimmed V and J ends, which lost 2 bases and 5 bases, there was a span of 11 bases. The CDR3 runs 14 residues. The CDR3 sequence is CASSLQGRNNEQFF. The CDR3 DNA sequence: TGCGCCAGCAGCTTACAGGGGAGGAACAATGAGCAGTTCTTC.

The rearrangement uses TRBV5-5 and TRBJ2-5; D possibly corresponds to TRBD1 (8 bases). Germline-derived CDR1 and CDR2 are SGHKS and YYEKEE (reference sequence). V lost 3 bases and J lost 2, with 17 bases in between. The CDR3 consists of 16 residues. The CDR3 region is CASSYSQGGWQETQYF. The CDR3 DNA is TGTGCCAGCAGCTACTCACAGGGGGGGTGGCAAGAGACCCAGTACTTC.

This clone was detected only once. V usage is TRBV7-3 and J usage is TRBJ2-1, with 13 bases aligning to TRBD2. Germline loops: CDR1 SGHTA, CDR2 FQGTGA. There are 15 residues in the CDR3. Unmatched junction bases numbered 6, after V lost 5 bases and J lost 8 bases. The CDR3 DNA reads TGTGCCAGCAGCCTGGGACTAGCGGGGCCGGATGAGCAGTTCTTC. It translates to CASSLGLAGPDEQFF.

This clone occurred a few times. This chain connects TRBV19 to TRBJ2-7; 7 bases agree with TRBD1. V was clipped by 0 bases and J by 1 base; unmatched bases: 3. Germline V gene sequence: CDR1 LNHDA, CDR2 SQIVND (reference sequence). The length of the CDR3 is 15 residues. The CDR3 loop reads CASSIDRQGSYEQYF. The CDR3 nucleotides read TGTGCCAGTAGTATAGATCGACAGGGTTCCTACGAGCAGTACTTC.

The rearrangement links TRBV29-1 to TRBJ2-1; 8 bases are a match to TRBD2. In germline, CDR1 is SQVTM, CDR2 ANQGSEA. Trimming removed 1 base from V and 4 bases from J; junction bases left unmatched: 6. CDR3 size: 15 residues. The CDR3: CSVEGPRGGYNEQFF. CDR3 nucleotide sequence: TGCAGCGTTGAAGGCCCCCGGGGGGGATACAATGAGCAGTTCTTC.

This clone has only a few counts. This chain links TRBV12-3 or TRBV12-4 with TRBJ2-1; TRBD1 aligns across 7 bases. The CDR3 sequence is 13 residues long. V was clipped by 6 bases and J by 6 bases; unmatched bases: 5. The CDR3 nucleotides read TGTGCCAGCAGACGGGGACAGTTCAATGAGCAGTTCTTC. Residues: CASRRGQFNEQFF.

The chain links TRBV18 to TRBJ1-1; D is undetermined. This CDR3 is 13 amino acids long. The germline V gene encodes CDR1 KGHSH and CDR2 LQKENI. The V gene lost 5 bases and the J gene lost 4 bases, with 11 bases spanning the gap. The CDR3 coding sequence is TGTGCCAGCTCATCATCGAGGGCCACTGAAGCTTTCTTT. Translation gives CASSSSRATEAFF.

This rearrangement joins TRBV6-2 or TRBV6-3 to TRBJ1-2; D gene ambiguous. V was clipped by 5 bases and J by 2 bases, with 12 bases between them. The CDR3 length is 14 residues. The germline CDR1 and CDR2 sequences are MNHEY and SVGEGT. In nucleotides, the CDR3 is TGTGCCAGCAGTGGCTACACGGGGAACTATGGCTACACCTTC. It specifies CASSGYTGNYGYTF.

CDR3 protein: CASSQTSQGEQFF. CDR3 coding DNA: TGTGCCAGCAGCCAGACTAGTCAGGGCGAGCAGTTCTTC. The chain carries TRBV3-1 (or the pseudogene TRBV3-2) and TRBJ2-1; D is perhaps TRBD2 (6 bases). V was cut by 3 bases and J by 10 bases, with 13 bases left in between. The CDR3 covers 13 residues. Looked up from germline, CDR1 is LGHDT and CDR2 is YNNKEL (reference sequence).

The gene calls are TRBV5-1 and TRBJ1-1; 11 bases match TRBD1. The germline V gene has CDR1 SGHRS and CDR2 YFSETQ. The CDR3 length is 18 residues. Trimming cost V 3 bases and J 0 bases; bases outside gene matches: 10. The CDR3: CASSWRTGTGGMNTEAFF. The CDR3 DNA sequence: TGCGCCAGCAGCTGGAGGACCGGGACAGGGGGTATGAACACTGAAGCTTTCTTT.

The V and J genes are TRBV7-8 and TRBJ1-5, with 9 positions matching TRBD1. After removal of 5 bases from V and 4 bases from J, the junction contained 9 bases not matched to a gene. The CDR3 extends over 16 amino acids. The germline gives CDR1 SGHVS, CDR2 FQNEAQ. The DNA of the CDR3 is TGTGCCAGCAGCGCCCGGACAGGGGAACGGAATCAGCCCCAGCATTTT. Its protein product is CASSARTGERNQPQHF.

This clone has only a few counts. The chain joins TRBV28 to TRBJ1-5; no reliable D call. Germline-derived CDR1 and CDR2 are MDHEN and SYDVKM. V lost 2 bases, J lost 8 bases, and 10 bases lay in between. The CDR3 totals 13 residues. The CDR3 region is CASSLKLKEPQHF. The CDR3 DNA reads as TGTGCCAGCAGTTTAAAACTAAAGGAGCCCCAGCATTTT.

The chain employs TRBV27 and TRBJ1-1; no firm D call. Germline V gene sequence: CDR1 MNHEY, CDR2 SMNVEV (reference sequence). This CDR3 has 11 residues. Between the trimmed V and J ends, which lost 4 bases and 5 bases, there was a span of 5 bases. The CDR3 sequence is CASSSGTEAFF. For the CDR3, the DNA is TGTGCCAGCAGTTCCGGTACTGAAGCTTTCTTT.

In this sample, this clone turned up a few times. The chain combines TRBV23-1 with TRBJ2-2; D gene uncertain. TRBV23-1 is recorded as an ORF, its role being uncertain. V was shortened by 0 bases and J by 3 bases, with 11 bases between the two germline ends. The CDR3 spans 16 residues. CDR3 in amino acids: CASSQSPPGYTGELFF. The CDR3 DNA is TGCGCCAGCAGTCAATCCCCCCCAGGTTACACCGGGGAGCTGTTTTTT.

V usage is TRBV27 and J usage is TRBJ1-5, with 8 bases aligning to TRBD1. CDR1 is MNHEY and CDR2 is SMNVEV in the germline V gene (reference sequence). This CDR3 region has 17 residues. The V and J ends lost 0 bases and 7 bases, in that order; junction bases with no gene match: 11. CDR3 DNA sequence: TGTGCCAGCAGTTTATCTGTGGCAGGGGGCGCCCGGCAGCCCCAGCATTTT. It yields the protein CASSLSVAGGARQPQHF.